The 25 T cell receptor beta chains listed next were all sequenced from one sample in a study of T-cell memory formation after mild COVID-19. TCRdb reprocessed the 5' RACE reads with MiXCR, giving one entry per CDR3 protein. This repertoire shows about 430,000 distinct CDR3 sequences, approximately 24% found once; its top ten account for 8.8%. The source material was PBMCs or a T cell subset sorted from them (not recorded which). These receptors were obtained from an adult woman who had mild COVID-19 (a few samples of this study predate the infection). Cell type and time point are not known.

In this sample, this clonotype turned up a few times. V is TRBV7-3 and J is TRBJ2-1; TRBD1 might be the D (6 bases). This CDR3 has 14 residues. V was cut by 6 bases and J by 0 bases, with 9 bases left in between. Germline-derived CDR1 and CDR2 are SGHTA and FQGTGA. CDR3 loop: CASRKGGSYNEQFF. CDR3 sequence (DNA): TGTGCCAGCAGAAAAGGGGGCTCCTACAATGAGCAGTTCTTC.

This clonotype showed up just a few times. V is TRBV11-2 and J is TRBJ1-1; no reliable D call. The V gene's germline CDR1 is SGHAT and CDR2 FQNNGV. There are 15 residues in the CDR3. Trimming cost V 5 bases and J 4 bases, with 17 bases left between them. The CDR3 DNA is TGTGCCAGCAGCCCCATCGGACGGAACGGCACTGAAGCTTTCTTT. Amino acid sequence: CASSPIGRNGTEAFF.

The chain joins TRBV5-5 to TRBJ1-4, with D maybe TRBD1 (6 bases). The V end was cut by 4 bases, the J end by 4 bases, with 17 bases between. The CDR3 consists of 16 residues. Germline assignment: CDR1 SGHKS and CDR2 YYEKEE (reference sequence). CDR3 residues: CASSKEVQGYNEKLFF. In nucleotides, the CDR3 is TGTGCCAGCAGCAAGGAAGTACAGGGATATAATGAAAAACTGTTTTTT.

This clonotype was recorded a few times. The CDR3: CASSLLAGGGTDTQYF. The CDR3 DNA is TGTGCCAGCAGCTTACTCGCCGGGGGCGGCACAGATACGCAGTATTTT. The V call is TRBV7-9, the J call TRBJ2-3, with D possibly being TRBD1 or TRBD2 (6 bases each). The V end was cut by 2 bases, the J end by 1 base, with 13 bases between. This CDR3 is built from 16 residues. Germline CDR1 reads SEHNR; CDR2 reads FQNEAQ (reference sequence).

The J gene is TRBJ2-7, the V gene TRBV9; D may match TRBD1 or TRBD2 (5 bases each). Trimming shortened V by 0 bases and J by 3 bases, and 13 bases separated the two germline ends. This CDR3 contains 15 residues. CDR1 is SGDLS and CDR2 is YYNGEE in the germline V gene. The CDR3 region is CASSVGVGAGYEQYF. CDR3 in DNA: TGTGCCAGCAGCGTAGGTGTAGGGGCGGGCTACGAGCAGTACTTC.

This clonotype was recorded a few times. This sequence joins TRBV5-1 and TRBJ1-5, with 10 bases that match TRBD1. This CDR3 has 20 amino acids. Germline lookup yields CDR1 SGHRS and CDR2 YFSETQ. With V trimmed by 1 base and J by 2 bases, 15 bases remained unmatched. In DNA, the CDR3 is TGCGCCAGCAGCTTGCCCCGGACAGGGGGGCCCTATAGGGGCAATCAGCCCCAGCATTTT. It encodes CASSLPRTGGPYRGNQPQHF.

There are a few counts of this clonotype. V usage is TRBV24-1 and J usage is TRBJ2-3; D could derive from TRBD1 or TRBD2 (5 bases each). The CDR3 has 15 amino acids. Deletions cut 3 bases from V and 1 base from J, with 10 bases between. Germline V gene data show CDR1 as KGHDR and CDR2 as SFDVKD. Here the CDR3 DNA reads TGTGCCACCAGTGATGGAGTGGGGGGCACAGATACGCAGTATTTT. Translating it yields CATSDGVGGTDTQYF.

This clonotype was counted only a few times. The chain combines TRBV13 with TRBJ1-2; D is uncertain. CDR1 is PRHDT and CDR2 is FYEKMQ in the germline V gene (reference sequence). Trimming cost V 5 bases and J 4 bases, with 8 bases left between them. This CDR3 is built from 12 residues. The CDR3 loop reads CASSQHAYGYTF. In DNA, the CDR3 is TGTGCCAGCAGCCAACACGCCTATGGCTACACCTTC.

This chain links TRBV18 with TRBJ2-5; 9 nucleotides match TRBD1. V dropped 1 base and J dropped 4; count of bases not matched to a gene: 13. The CDR3 runs 18 residues. From germline, CDR1 is KGHSH and CDR2 LQKENI. CDR3 coding DNA: TGTGCCAGCTCACCACTGGGACAGGGAGTAATGAAGGCAGAGACCCAGTACTTC. Translation: CASSPLGQGVMKAETQYF.

This clonotype was seen a handful of times. CDR3 region: CAISVGGNQPQHF. CDR3 sequence (DNA): TGTGCCATCAGTGTGGGAGGCAATCAGCCCCAGCATTTT. The rearrangement joins TRBV10-3 to TRBJ1-5; D remains ambiguous. Germline-derived CDR1 and CDR2 are ENHRY and SYGVKD. V shed 4 bases and J shed 2 bases, with 6 bases lying between them. The CDR3 is 13 amino acids.

This sequence joins TRBV5-1 and TRBJ2-7; 11 bases map to TRBD2. The CDR3 contains 17 residues. Unmatched junction bases numbered 9, after V lost 3 bases and J lost 1 base. Germline V gene sequence: CDR1 SGHRS, CDR2 YFSETQ. The CDR3 nucleotides are TGCGCCAGCAGCTCCGGCACTAGCGGGAGTAAATCCTACGAGCAGTACTTC. This gives the protein CASSSGTSGSKSYEQYF. The variable domain in full, completed from reference TRBV5-1 and TRBJ2-7, reads KAGVTQTPRYLIKTRGQQVTLSCSPISGHRSVSWYQQTPGQGLQFLFEYFSETQRNKGNFPGRFSGRQFSNSRSEMNVSTLELGDSALYLCASSSGTSGSKSYEQYFGPGTRLTVT.

The rearrangement uses TRBV3-1 and TRBJ1-2, with D possibly being TRBD1 (6 bases). CDR3 length: 13 amino acids. CDR1 is LGHDT, CDR2 YNNKEL, per germline (reference sequence). V lost 2 bases, J lost 8 bases, and 12 bases lay in between. The CDR3 DNA follows: TGTGCCAGCAGCCAACCAGGGGATGGAGGCTACACCTTC. Translation gives CASSQPGDGGYTF.

The rearrangement links TRBV24-1 to TRBJ2-1, with 14 bases matching TRBD2. This CDR3 is built from 16 residues. V lost 4 bases to trimming and J lost 9 bases; unmatched junction nucleotides: 7. In germline, CDR1 is KGHDR, CDR2 SFDVKD. The CDR3 spells CATSDWTSGRSSEQFF. CDR3 bases: TGTGCCACCAGTGACTGGACTAGCGGGAGGTCAAGTGAGCAGTTCTTC.

In its sample, this clonotype was seen many times. The CDR3 loop reads CSATDRNIQYF. In nucleotides, the CDR3 is TGCAGTGCCACGGACAGAAACATTCAGTACTTC. The rearrangement uses TRBV20-1 and TRBJ2-4, with a tentative D call TRBD1 (6 bases). With 6 bases removed from V and 6 bases from J, the gap between germline ends came to 9 bases. The CDR3 is made up of 11 amino acids. Germline loops: CDR1 DFQATT, CDR2 SNEGSKA (reference sequence).

This clonotype was seen more than once but under ten times. The J gene is TRBJ1-1, the V gene TRBV5-1, with D perhaps TRBD1 (5 bases). V was shortened by 2 bases and J by 1 base, with 9 bases between the two germline ends. Germline loops: CDR1 SGHRS, CDR2 YFSETQ. The CDR3 is 14 amino acids. The CDR3 nucleotides read TGCGCCAGCAGCTTCAGGGTCCGGAACACTGAAGCTTTCTTT. It is translated as CASSFRVRNTEAFF.

This clonotype was counted a few times. The rearrangement links TRBV7-2 to TRBJ2-1; TRBD2 agrees at 10 bases. V lost 5 bases to trimming and J lost 7 bases; unmatched junction nucleotides: 11. CDR1 SGHTA and CDR2 FQGNSA come from the germline V gene. The CDR3 sequence is 16 residues long. CDR3 sequence reads: CASSQISGLARNEQFF. In DNA form, the CDR3 reads TGTGCCAGCAGCCAGATATCGGGACTAGCGAGGAATGAGCAGTTCTTC.

This chain connects TRBV7-2 to TRBJ1-2, with D possibly being TRBD1 (5 bases). The germline V gene has CDR1 SGHTA and CDR2 FQGNSA. V gave up 3 bases and J gave up 6 bases, with 14 bases separating them. CDR3 length equals 14 residues. CDR3 residues: CASSFSVRENGYTF. DNA for the CDR3: TGTGCCAGCAGCTTCTCGGTCAGGGAGAATGGCTACACCTTC.

Regarding this clonotype: One end of the junction fails to match germline, which may point to a read error. The chain has TRBV7-8 and TRBJ2-2, with TRBD2 matching over 7 bases. The CDR3 spans 15 residues. Germline V lookup: CDR1 SGHVS, CDR2 FQNEAQ. The CDR3 loop reads CANSLGLEGTGELFF. In DNA, the CDR3 is TGTGCCAACAGCCTCGGACTAGAGGGAACCGGGGAGCTGTTTTTT.

This clonotype was counted between two and nine times. The chain has TRBV5-1 and TRBJ1-3; no reliable D call. Germline CDR1 reads SGHRS; CDR2 reads YFSETQ. Between the trimmed V and J ends, which lost 0 bases and 4 bases, there was a span of 8 bases. The CDR3 extends over 14 amino acids. The CDR3 bases are TGCGCCAGCAGCTTGGGGCCAGCCGGAAACACCATATATTTT. Translated: CASSLGPAGNTIYF.

V and J are TRBV3-1 and TRBJ1-6; unclear D gene. This CDR3 spans 13 amino acids. Germline V lookup: CDR1 LGHDT, CDR2 YNNKEL (reference sequence). The V end lost 1 base, the J end lost 10 bases, and 8 bases lay between the germline ends. CDR3 nucleotide sequence: TGTGCCAGCAGCCAAGGAGGGATCTCACCCCTCCACTTT. As protein: CASSQGGISPLHF. The full variable domain, completed using reference TRBV3-1 and TRBJ1-6, is DTAVSQTPKYLVTQMGNDKSIKCEQNLGHDTMYWYKQDSKKFLKIMFSYNNKELIINETVPNRFSPKSPDKAHLNLHINSLELGDSAVYFCASSQGGISPLHFGNGTRLTVT.

This clonotype was recorded a few times. This chain joins TRBV6-1 and TRBJ1-2; D is perhaps TRBD1 (6 bases). Germline assignment: CDR1 MNHNS and CDR2 SASEGT. The germline V and J ends were trimmed by 2 bases and 4 bases, with 11 bases remaining between them. CDR3 length equals 14 residues. The CDR3 sequence is CASSEIGGGYGYTF. In nucleotides, the CDR3 is TGTGCCAGCAGTGAAATAGGAGGGGGCTATGGCTACACCTTC.

This clonotype showed up just a few times. The chain links TRBV5-1 to TRBJ1-2; D is unclear. Germline V gives CDR1 SGHRS, CDR2 YFSETQ. This CDR3 contains 13 residues. V gave up 4 bases and J gave up 6 bases, with 13 bases separating them. The DNA for the CDR3 is TGCGCCAGCAGCCAGACGGGTCCTGATGGCTACACCTTC. Translated, it gives CASSQTGPDGYTF.

This clonotype was seen many times. The chain uses TRBV7-3 and TRBJ2-1; D gene uncertain. Germline V gives CDR1 SGHTA, CDR2 FQGTGA. V was clipped by 5 bases and J by 7 bases, with 9 bases between them. The CDR3 is made up of 12 amino acids. The DNA for the CDR3 is TGTGCCAGCAGCCTAATCGGAAATGAGCAGTTCTTC. It specifies CASSLIGNEQFF. The full variable domain, its missing parts supplied by reference TRBV7-3 and TRBJ2-1, is GAGVSQTPSNKVTEKGKYVELRCDPISGHTALYWYRQSLGQGPEFLIYFQGTGAADDSGLPNDRFFAVRPEGSVSTLKIQRTERGDSAVYLCASSLIGNEQFFGPGTRLTVL.

The chain recombines TRBV5-6 with TRBJ2-3; D unclear. V was cut by 5 bases and J by 0 bases, with 13 bases left in between. The CDR3 length is 15 residues. Germline lookup yields CDR1 SGHDT and CDR2 YYEEEE. CDR3 sequence reads: CASSVVGISTDTQYF. DNA for the CDR3: TGTGCCAGCAGTGTGGTGGGGATTAGCACAGATACGCAGTATTTT.

The chain is built from TRBV27 and TRBJ2-2; 8 bases fit TRBD1. The J segment lost 5 bases and the V segment lost 5 bases, leaving 16 bases of the junction unmatched. Germline CDR1 MNHEY, CDR2 SMNVEV (reference sequence). CDR3 length equals 18 residues. The CDR3 sequence is CASSLYSGTGRGTGELFF. The CDR3 region has the DNA TGTGCCAGCAGTCTCTACTCCGGGACAGGCCGAGGGACCGGGGAGCTGTTTTTT.